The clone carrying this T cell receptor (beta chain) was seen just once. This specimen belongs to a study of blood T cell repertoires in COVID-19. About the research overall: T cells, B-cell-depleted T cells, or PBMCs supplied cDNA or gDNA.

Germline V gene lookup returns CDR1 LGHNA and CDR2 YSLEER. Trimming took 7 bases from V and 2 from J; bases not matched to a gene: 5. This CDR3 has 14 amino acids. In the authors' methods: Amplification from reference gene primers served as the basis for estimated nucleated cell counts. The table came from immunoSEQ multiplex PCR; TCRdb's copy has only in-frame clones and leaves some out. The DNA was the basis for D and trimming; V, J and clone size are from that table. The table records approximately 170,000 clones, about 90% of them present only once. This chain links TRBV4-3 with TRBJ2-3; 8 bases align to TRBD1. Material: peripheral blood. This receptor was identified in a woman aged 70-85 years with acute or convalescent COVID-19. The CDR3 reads CASNRDRNTDTQYF. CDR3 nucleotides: TGCGCCAGCAACCGGGACAGGAACACAGATACGCAGTATTTT.